The 4 T cell receptor beta chains in this list originate from one sample, sequenced in a study of human versus mouse CDR3 diversity and MHC coevolution. Generated by immunoSEQ multiplex PCR, the TCRdb table keeps only in-frame clones and is missing some. The sample has about 77,000 clones; about 90% are singletons. Sequenced material: naive CD4+ T cells from blood. Specified subset: CD45RO-negative CD62L-positive naive CD4 T cells. These TCRs come from a person aged 30 to 70 in good health.

DNA for the CDR3: TGTGCCAGCAGAACAGGGGTAACCTACGAGCAGTACTTC. This gives the protein CASRTGVTYEQYF. This chain links TRBV28 with TRBJ2-7, with 7 nucleotides matching TRBD1. Per the germline V gene, CDR1 is MDHEN and CDR2 is SYDVKM. V lost 6 bases to trimming and J lost 2 bases; unmatched junction nucleotides: 4. This CDR3 has 13 amino acids.

This chain connects TRBV27 to TRBJ1-2; 10 bases match TRBD1. CDR3 length: 13 amino acids. The V gene end was trimmed by 3 bases and the J gene end by 7 bases; junction bases not matched to a gene: 2. Germline V CDR1 and CDR2: MNHEY, SMNVEV (reference sequence). The CDR3 DNA is TGTGCCAGCAGTTTTGGGGACAGGGGTGGCTACACCTTC. This sequence encodes CASSFGDRGGYTF.

The chain recombines TRBV9 with TRBJ2-1, with D possibly matching TRBD2 (7 bases). The CDR3 spans 17 residues. Trimming took off 3 bases at V and 3 bases at J, with 19 bases between the two ends. Germline assignment: CDR1 SGDLS and CDR2 YYNGEE. The CDR3 here is CASSAPKSGTIYNEQFF. As DNA, the CDR3 is TGTGCCAGCAGCGCTCCAAAGAGCGGGACAATCTACAATGAGCAGTTCTTC.

The chain recombines TRBV28 with TRBJ2-5; D gene uncertain. The CDR3 sequence is 14 residues long. CDR1 MDHEN and CDR2 SYDVKM come from the germline V gene. The V gene lost 6 bases and the J gene lost 2 bases, with 13 bases spanning the gap. The CDR3 sequence is CASRRQLLQETQYF. For the CDR3, the DNA is TGTGCCAGCAGGAGGCAGCTCCTACAAGAGACCCAGTACTTC.